Below, one TCR beta chain is given with its context. This sample was taken from a study of blood T cell repertoires in COVID-19. Overall study context: Italy, Spain and the United States were the sources of the convalescent and acute COVID-19 samples. PBMCs, B-cell-depleted T cells, or T cells were the source of the cDNA or gDNA that made up the material.

Per the authors' pipeline: Amplifying reference gene primers gave estimates of nucleated cell counts. Clones were read by immunoSEQ multiplex PCR, and TCRdb kept only the in-frame ones, dropping some. That table gives V, J and clone size, and the DNA gave D and trimming. In the table there are about 170,000 clones, about 80% of which are singletons. The J segment lost 5 bases and the V segment lost 7 bases, leaving 18 bases of the junction unmatched. The CDR3 consists of 18 residues. Germline values: CDR1 MDHEN, CDR2 SYDVKM. The receptor was isolated from a man aged 70-80 years with active or convalescent COVID-19. What was sequenced was peripheral blood. J is TRBJ1-4 and V is TRBV28; 8 positions match TRBD1. CDR3 nucleotides: TGTGCCAGCACCGCTCCCTCGATTCACAGGGGGTTGAATGAAAAACTGTTTTTT. Translation: CASTAPSIHRGLNEKLFF.